The 14 T cell receptor beta chains below come from one sample, sequenced in a study of T cell changes during pregnancy in multiple sclerosis. Produced via immunoSEQ multiplex PCR; TCRdb's table is partial and in-frame only. The table has 15,000 to 20,000 clones, about 88% seen once. The sample here was CD4+ T cells from peripheral blood mononuclear cells, taken in the first trimester of pregnancy. The receptor set was obtained from a female donor in good health, enrolled as a control in a pregnancy study.

This clone was picked up one time. V and J are TRBV6-1 and TRBJ1-4; TRBD1 is a possible D gene (6 bases). V was cut by 4 bases and J by 4 bases, with 10 bases left in between. This CDR3 is 14 amino acids long. The germline CDR1 and CDR2 sequences are MNHNS and SASEGT. The CDR3 coding sequence is TGTGCCAGCAGTGTAGGACAGATTAATGAAAAACTGTTTTTT. Its translation: CASSVGQINEKLFF.

This clone occurred a few times. V is TRBV6-1 and J is TRBJ1-5; D not resolved. Trimming cost V 4 bases and J 0 bases, with 10 bases left between them. This CDR3 comprises 15 residues. Germline V CDR1 and CDR2: MNHNS, SASEGT. The CDR3 loop is CASSAERVSNQPQHF. The CDR3 DNA reads TGTGCCAGCAGTGCGGAGCGGGTTAGCAATCAGCCCCAGCATTTT.

The chain joins TRBV27 to TRBJ2-7; 10 bases fit TRBD1. Germline values: CDR1 MNHEY, CDR2 SMNVEV (reference sequence). The CDR3 has 16 amino acids. Unmatched junction bases numbered 8, after V lost 6 bases and J lost 0 bases. The CDR3 DNA reads TGTGCCAGCAGATTAACGGACAGGGGGGGCTCCTACGAGCAGTACTTC. As protein: CASRLTDRGGSYEQYF.

The chain combines TRBV9 with TRBJ1-2; D perhaps matches TRBD1 (5 bases). Germline CDR1 and CDR2: SGDLS and YYNGEE. CDR3 length: 13 amino acids. V lost 0 bases and J 5 bases, leaving 8 bases between the germline ends. The DNA of the CDR3 is TGTGCCAGCAGCGTAGGGCAGGGATATGGCTACACCTTC. Translating it yields CASSVGQGYGYTF. Combining the CDR3 with reference TRBV9 and TRBJ1-2 gives the whole variable domain DSGVTQTPKHLITATGQRVTLRCSPRSGDLSVYWYQQSLDQGLQFLIQYYNGEERAKGNILERFSAQQFPDLHSELNLSSLELGDSALYFCASSVGQGYGYTFGSGTRLTVV.

The count of this clone is one. J is TRBJ2-2 and V is TRBV7-2, with 7 bases aligning to TRBD2. The CDR3 runs to 16 residues. Germline V gives CDR1 SGHTA, CDR2 FQGNSA. The junction had 11 bases not matched to a gene; V was cut back by 4 bases and J by 6 bases. CDR3 bases: TGTGCCAGCAGCTCCCCTGGCGGGAGAGGGGCCGGGGAGCTGTTTTTT. Translation: CASSSPGGRGAGELFF.

The V and J genes are TRBV27 and TRBJ2-7; 10 bases agree with TRBD1. The germline gives CDR1 MNHEY, CDR2 SMNVEV (reference sequence). The length of the CDR3 is 15 residues. Germline trimming cut 0 bases from V and 6 bases from J; bases unmatched to any gene: 5. CDR3 sequence: CASSLSRGQGSEQYF. CDR3 coding DNA: TGTGCCAGCAGTTTATCGAGGGGACAGGGGTCCGAGCAGTACTTC.

The V gene is TRBV12-2, the J gene TRBJ2-7; TRBD2, as called in the table, went unchecked against the DNA. TRBV12-2 is tagged as a pseudogene. The CDR3 totals 16 residues. This CDR3 reads CASRLIPGGRVYEQYF. The CDR3, as DNA: TGTGCAAGTCGCTTAATCCCCGGCGGGAGGGTCTACGAGCAGTACTTC.

This clone appeared a few times. The chain links TRBV9 to TRBJ2-5, with 11 nucleotides matching TRBD2. This CDR3 comprises 16 residues. J gave up 5 bases and V 0 bases, and 6 bases lay outside the gene matches. Germline CDR1 SGDLS, CDR2 YYNGEE. The CDR3, as DNA: TGTGCCAGCAGCGTAGCTATGACTAGCGGGGACGAGACCCAGTACTTC. Translated: CASSVAMTSGDETQYF.

The rearrangement uses TRBV12-5 and TRBJ1-5, with 10 bases identical to TRBD1. Germline V gene lookup returns CDR1 LGHNT and CDR2 FRNRAP. The junction had 9 bases not matched to a gene; V was cut back by 6 bases and J by 4 bases. The CDR3 totals 16 residues. As DNA, the CDR3 is TGTGCTAGTGGCATCGCGGGACAGGGGTTGAATCAGCCCCAGCATTTT. Translated: CASGIAGQGLNQPQHF.

V and J are TRBV5-1 and TRBJ1-2, with 8 bases lining up with TRBD1. This CDR3 region has 14 residues. V lost 4 bases to trimming and J lost 8 bases; unmatched junction nucleotides: 10. Germline-derived CDR1 and CDR2 are SGHRS and YFSETQ. Here the CDR3 reads CASSTGQGIEGYTF. The CDR3 DNA follows: TGCGCCAGCAGCACAGGACAGGGAATAGAGGGCTACACCTTC.

The DNA of the CDR3 is TGTGCCTGGAGTGCTTCCTGGACAGGGGGCGAGCAGTACTTC. This encodes CAWSASWTGGEQYF. The V and J genes are TRBV30 and TRBJ2-7; TRBD1 matches at 10 bases. V trimming: 1 base; J trimming: 6 bases; junction bases outside the gene matches: 6. The CDR3 has 14 amino acids. The germline CDR1 and CDR2 sequences are GTSNPN and SVGIG (reference sequence).

The rearrangement links TRBV21-1 to TRBJ1-4; the DNA was not compared with TRBD1, the D call given in the table. TRBV21-1 is assigned pseudogene status. The length of the CDR3 is 14 residues. CDR3 amino acids: CASSRGLANEKLFF. In nucleotides, the CDR3 is TGTGCCAGCAGCAGGGGGCTAGCTAATGAAAAACTGTTTTTT.

The chain is built from TRBV5-4 and TRBJ2-7; D remains ambiguous. The germline V gene has CDR1 SGHNT and CDR2 YYREEE (reference sequence). This CDR3 has 13 residues. The ends were cut back, 4 bases at V and 7 bases at J, with 15 bases in the middle. As DNA, the CDR3 is TGTGCCAGCAGCCAGCGCCCTAAGGTTGAGCAGTACTTC. It translates to CASSQRPKVEQYF.

The chain uses TRBV2 and TRBJ2-5; D is undetermined. The J call could be wrong; TRBJ2-7 is a better fit for the DNA end. CDR1 is SNHLY and CDR2 is FYNNEI in the germline V gene. There are 14 residues in the CDR3. CDR3 sequence: CASSQPSRSYEQYF. The CDR3 nucleotides read TGTGCCAGCAGTCAACCATCCCGGTCGTACGAGCAGTACTTC.